Shown below are 11 T cell receptor beta chains from a single sample sequenced in a study of CD8+ T cells in alopecia areata. In each case, RNA was isolated and then reverse transcribed into cDNA as the sequencing template. The method was immunoSEQ multiplex PCR; TCRdb's version includes in-frame clones alone and lacks a portion of them. Here the sample spans approximately 210,000 clones, under 80% being singletons. Treatment described: oral pan-JAK inhibitor, 5-10 mg twice daily. The sequenced sample was CD4+ T cells sorted from blood, obtained between weeks 47 and 50, from a patient treated with tofacitinib. These receptors originate from a human donor with alopecia areata.

This chain uses TRBV29-1 with TRBJ1-1, with 9 bases that match TRBD1. Looked up from germline, CDR1 is SQVTM and CDR2 is ANQGSEA. The CDR3 contains 16 residues. V was clipped by 6 bases and J by 5 bases; unmatched bases: 16. Here the CDR3 reads CSVKRSGTGSGTEAFF. Written as DNA, the CDR3 is TGCAGCGTGAAGAGGTCCGGGACAGGGAGTGGAACTGAAGCTTTCTTT.

The chain employs TRBV21-1 and TRBJ2-7; TRBD1 is taken as the D call from the table, unchecked against the DNA. TRBV21-1 has pseudogene status. The CDR3 loop spans 15 amino acids. The CDR3: CASSAGTVRRHEQYF. The CDR3 bases are TGTGCCAGCAGCGCGGGGACAGTCCGGCGCCACGAGCAGTACTTC.

The V call is TRBV11-2, the J call TRBJ1-6, with D possibly matching TRBD1 (6 bases). V shed 1 base and J shed 7 bases, with 8 bases lying between them. CDR3 length: 14 amino acids. Looked up from germline, CDR1 is SGHAT and CDR2 is FQNNGV. The CDR3 DNA sequence: TGTGCCAGCAGCTTAGCAACAGGGAATTCACCCCTCCACTTT. As protein: CASSLATGNSPLHF.

The rearrangement uses TRBV29-1 and TRBJ2-4; 7 nucleotides agree with TRBD2. Germline lookup yields CDR1 SQVTM and CDR2 ANQGSEA. The CDR3 contains 12 residues. The V segment lost 6 bases and the J segment 9 bases; nucleotides outside the gene matches: 8. In nucleotides, the CDR3 is TGCAGCGTAGCCCACGGGGGGAGCATTCAGTACTTC. Protein product: CSVAHGGSIQYF.

The chain is built from TRBV30 and TRBJ2-1; D tentatively reads TRBD1 or TRBD2 (5 bases each). The V end lost 5 bases, the J end lost 6 bases, and 8 bases lay between the germline ends. Germline lookup yields CDR1 GTSNPN and CDR2 SVGIG (reference sequence). The CDR3 is 11 amino acids. The CDR3 DNA reads as TGTGCCTGGGAGGGGAGCAATGAGCAGTTCTTC. It is translated as CAWEGSNEQFF.

This clone was observed a single time. This sequence joins TRBV5-1 and TRBJ2-3, with TRBD2 as a possible D gene (6 bases). CDR1 and CDR2 (germline): SGHRS, YFSETQ. The CDR3 runs 16 residues. The V end lost 1 base, the J end lost 0 bases, and 12 bases lay between the germline ends. CDR3 in amino acids: CASSLFGGASTDTQYF. CDR3 sequence (DNA): TGCGCCAGCAGCTTGTTCGGCGGGGCTAGCACAGATACGCAGTATTTT.

This chain connects TRBV29-1 to TRBJ2-2; D unresolved. V gave up 4 bases and J gave up 1 base, with 7 bases separating them. CDR3 length: 13 residues. Germline CDR1 is SQVTM and CDR2 is ANQGSEA. The CDR3 here is CSVVSQNTGELFF. The CDR3 DNA is TGCAGCGTTGTGAGTCAGAACACCGGGGAGCTGTTTTTT.

This chain connects TRBV29-1 to TRBJ1-1; D might be TRBD1 (5 bases). Germline V gene data show CDR1 as SQVTM and CDR2 as ANQGSEA. Trimming shortened V by 4 bases and J by 7 bases, and 13 bases separated the two germline ends. This CDR3 spans 12 amino acids. CDR3 sequence: CSVVGVGDEAFF. Here the CDR3 DNA reads TGCAGCGTTGTAGGGGTTGGAGATGAAGCTTTCTTT.

J is TRBJ1-1 and V is TRBV30, with TRBD1 matching over 7 bases. Germline lookup yields CDR1 GTSNPN and CDR2 SVGIG (reference sequence). CDR3 length: 15 residues. V lost 2 bases to trimming and J lost 11 bases; unmatched junction nucleotides: 17. The chain's CDR3 is CAWSPRTGLPAGAFF. CDR3 DNA: TGTGCCTGGAGTCCTAGGACAGGACTCCCCGCTGGGGCTTTCTTT.

The chain joins TRBV9 to TRBJ1-1, with D unresolved. Per germline, CDR1 SGDLS and CDR2 YYNGEE. The CDR3 contains 12 residues. The ends were cut back, 4 bases at V and 3 bases at J, with 7 bases in the middle. The DNA for the CDR3 is TGTGCCAGCAGCAACCGGGACACTGAAGCTTTCTTT. Translation gives CASSNRDTEAFF. Drawing the rest from reference TRBV9 and TRBJ1-1, the complete variable domain is DSGVTQTPKHLITATGQRVTLRCSPRSGDLSVYWYQQSLDQGLQFLIQYYNGEERAKGNILERFSAQQFPDLHSELNLSSLELGDSALYFCASSNRDTEAFFGQGTRLTVV.

This chain links TRBV29-1 with TRBJ1-1; TRBD1 agrees at 9 bases. Trimming cost V 5 bases and J 3 bases; bases outside gene matches: 10. The CDR3 sequence is 15 residues long. Germline V CDR1 and CDR2: SQVTM, ANQGSEA. The CDR3 DNA is TGCAGCGTTCACCGATGGGGGGACAGGGACACTGAAGCTTTCTTT. Translating it yields CSVHRWGDRDTEAFF. Full variable domain (missing parts from reference TRBV29-1 and TRBJ1-1): SAVISQKPSRDICQRGTSLTIQCQVDSQVTMMFWYRQQPGQSLTLIATANQGSEATYESGFVIDKFPISRPNLTFSTLTVSNMSPEDSSIYLCSVHRWGDRDTEAFFGQGTRLTVV.